The source of this T cell receptor (beta chain) is a study of blood T cells in healthy people across ages. Germline CDR1 and CDR2: KGHSH and LQKENI. The ends were cut back, 6 bases at V and 1 base at J, with 12 bases in the middle. The CDR3 runs to 14 residues. With a J-beta primer mix and a sample-barcoded 5' primer, a second PCR ran roughly 6 to 12 cycles. TCRdb analysed the 5' RACE reads with MiXCR anew, one entry per CDR3 protein. The sample consists of approximately 670,000 distinct CDR3 sequences, 40% to 45% of them appearing once. The chain combines TRBV18 with TRBJ2-5; D perhaps matches TRBD2 (5 bases). This TCR was recovered from a man at least 80 years old in good health. Material: blood. The CDR3: CASSPPGSQETQYF. The CDR3 nucleotides are TGTGCCAGCTCGCCGCCGGGGTCCCAAGAGACCCAGTACTTC.